A single T cell receptor beta chain is shown here with its context. Its antigen is still unknown. TCR beta cDNA was generated via 5'RACE template switching incorporating UMIs. TCRdb reprocessed the 5' RACE reads and stores each CDR3 protein as one record, lacking DNA. This sample's table has 400,000 or so distinct CDR3 sequences. This specimen comes from a study of T cells expressing NK-cell markers. Study-level findings and limits: The same clonotypes also predominated in the CD3+CD56-NKG2C+ fraction of a handful of donors. Expanded NKG2C+ T cell clones had unclear HCMV specificity. Of the CD8+ T cells in 5 to 7 donors, roughly 1.0-7.0% belonged to dominant NKG2C+ clonotypes.

The CDR3 sequence is 16 residues long. Germline V gene data show CDR1 as SGHNT and CDR2 as YENEEA. Specimen: blood T cells: a sorted CD56 or NKG2C T cell subset, CD4+ or CD8+ T cells, or bulk PBMC T cells (not recorded which). The chain employs TRBV11-3 and TRBJ2-5; TCRdb outputs TRBD2, but without DNA this stays unchecked. The source is a woman between 45 and 60 years old in good health. CDR3 region: CASSLAAGTKKETQYF.